This TCR beta chain was captured by sequencing in a study of T cells in Graves' hyperthyroidism and ophthalmopathy. In its sample, this clonotype was seen many times. Its cognate antigen is unknown. Amplification yielded TCR beta CDR3 regions, with RNA transcripts as the source. Carried out on the TCR CDR3, a first-round RT-PCR used the HTBI primer set. TCRdb independently ran MiXCR on the multiplex PCR reads; one entry per CDR3 protein. The sample carries 250,000 to 300,000 distinct CDR3 sequences, about 14% recorded once. Findings and caveats of the study: Ophthalmopathy was separated from stable hyperthyroidism by a 13 V-J model.

The sequenced sample consisted of blood. This sequence originates from a woman in her thirties or forties with Graves' hyperthyroidism that later progressed to Graves' ophthalmopathy.

The CDR3, as DNA: TGTGCCAGCAGTGACGCAGGGTACTACGAGCAGTACTTC. Its translation: CASSDAGYYEQYF. The chain has TRBV2 and TRBJ2-7; D is perhaps TRBD1 (5 bases). V lost 3 bases, J lost 3 bases, and 9 bases lay in between. The CDR3 is 13 residues long. The germline gives CDR1 SNHLY, CDR2 FYNNEI.